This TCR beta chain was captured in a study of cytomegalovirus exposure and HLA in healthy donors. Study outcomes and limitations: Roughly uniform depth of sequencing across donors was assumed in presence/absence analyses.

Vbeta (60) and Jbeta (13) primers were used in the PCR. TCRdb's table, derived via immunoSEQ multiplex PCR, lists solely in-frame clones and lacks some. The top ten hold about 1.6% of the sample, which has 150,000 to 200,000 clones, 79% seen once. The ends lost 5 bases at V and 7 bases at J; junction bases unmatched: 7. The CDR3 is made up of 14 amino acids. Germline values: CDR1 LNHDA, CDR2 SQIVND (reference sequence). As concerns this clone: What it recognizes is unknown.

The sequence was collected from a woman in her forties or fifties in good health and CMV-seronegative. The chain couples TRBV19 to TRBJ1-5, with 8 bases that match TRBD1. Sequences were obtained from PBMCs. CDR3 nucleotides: TGTGCCAGTAGTGACCAGGGGGCTAGACAGCCCCAGCATTTT. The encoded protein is CASSDQGARQPQHF. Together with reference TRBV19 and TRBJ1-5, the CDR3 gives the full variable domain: DGGITQSPKYLFRKEGQNVTLSCEQNLNHDAMYWYRQDPGQGLRLIYYSQIVNDFQKGDIAEGYSVSREKKESFPLTVTSAQKNPTAFYLCASSDQGARQPQHFGDGTRLSIL.